Each of the 27 T cell receptor beta chains below was sequenced from the same sample in a study of Graves' ophthalmopathy and Graves' hyperthyroidism. From RNA, the CDR3 regions of TCR beta chains were amplified and sequenced. Second-round multiplex PCR followed a first-round RT-PCR using HTBI primers. Using its own MiXCR run on the multiplex PCR reads, TCRdb lists one record per CDR3 protein. Here the sample spans about 740,000 distinct CDR3 sequences, 40% being singletons. Material for sequencing was peripheral blood. The receptors come from an adult man with Graves' ophthalmopathy.

This clonotype occurred many times. This chain uses TRBV15 with TRBJ2-7; TRBD2 matches 8 bases. There are 16 residues in the CDR3. The V and J ends lost 3 bases and 0 bases, in that order; junction bases with no gene match: 7. CDR1 is LNHNV and CDR2 is YYDKDF in the germline V gene (reference sequence). The CDR3 nucleotides are TGTGCCACCAGCAGTGTACTAGCGGCCTCCTCCTACGAGCAGTACTTC. Its protein product is CATSSVLAASSYEQYF.

About this clonotype itself: A junction boundary mismatches the germline segment, possibly from a read error. This chain connects TRBV24-1 to TRBJ1-5; a weak D match, TRBD1 (6 bases). Per the germline V gene, CDR1 is KGHDR and CDR2 is SFDVKD. CDR3 length: 16 residues. This chain's CDR3 is CASSFAYRVGNQPQHF. DNA for the CDR3: TGTGCCAGCAGTTTTGCCTACAGGGTAGGGAATCAGCCCCAGCATTTT.

The sample holds a few counts of this clonotype. This sequence joins TRBV7-9 and TRBJ1-1, with no clear D. This CDR3 comprises 17 residues. The germline V gene has CDR1 SEHNR and CDR2 FQNEAQ (reference sequence). V shed 5 bases and J shed 0 bases, with 19 bases lying between them. CDR3 in DNA: TGTGCCAGCAGCCTGAGAGGCGGGGAAGGCATGAACACTGAAGCTTTCTTT. Translating gives CASSLRGGEGMNTEAFF.

The chain combines TRBV25-1 with TRBJ1-1; D might be TRBD1 (5 bases). The CDR3 sequence is 14 residues long. V lost 2 bases to trimming and J lost 3 bases, with 10 bases between them. Germline assignment: CDR1 MGHDK and CDR2 SYGVNS. In DNA form, the CDR3 reads TGTGCCAGCAGTGAAGAAGGGGTGTACACTGAAGCTTTCTTT. Translated: CASSEEGVYTEAFF.

This chain connects TRBV29-1 to TRBJ2-5; D is tentatively TRBD1 or TRBD2 (5 bases each). Germline lookup yields CDR1 SQVTM and CDR2 ANQGSEA. The CDR3 sequence is 13 residues long. Trimming left V 0 bases short and J 11 bases short, with 16 bases between. As DNA, the CDR3 is TGCAGCGTTGAAGATACCCGGGGCAATGAGCAGTACTTC. This codes for CSVEDTRGNEQYF.

This chain links TRBV7-9 with TRBJ2-3, with 8 bases matching TRBD2. Unmatched junction bases numbered 6, after V lost 4 bases and J lost 6 bases. Germline CDR1 and CDR2: SEHNR and FQNEAQ (reference sequence). The CDR3 consists of 14 residues. The CDR3 DNA follows: TGTGCCAGCAGCTCCGCGGGGGGATACGATACGCAGTATTTT. Translated, it gives CASSSAGGYDTQYF.

This chain connects TRBV25-1 to TRBJ2-2, with 10 bases lining up with TRBD2. Germline CDR1 is MGHDK and CDR2 is SYGVNS. The V gene end was trimmed by 6 bases and the J gene end by 5 bases; junction bases not matched to a gene: 9. CDR3 length: 16 residues. The CDR3 DNA reads TGTGCCAGCAGCGTAATCAGCGGGAGGGGAACCGGGGAGCTGTTTTTT. Amino acid sequence: CASSVISGRGTGELFF.

The gene calls are TRBV6-1 and TRBJ2-5; D remains ambiguous. Germline V gene data show CDR1 as MNHNS and CDR2 as SASEGT. V was shortened by 0 bases and J by 3 bases, with 11 bases between the two germline ends. The CDR3 is 15 amino acids. Here the CDR3 reads CASSEARRVEETQYF. DNA of the CDR3: TGTGCCAGCAGTGAAGCTCGGCGAGTCGAAGAGACCCAGTACTTC.

V gene TRBV4-3 combines with J gene TRBJ2-7; the match to TRBD2 covers 12 bases. This CDR3 is 15 amino acids long. Germline lookup yields CDR1 LGHNA and CDR2 YSLEER. The V segment lost 4 bases and the J segment 4 bases; nucleotides outside the gene matches: 5. As DNA, the CDR3 is TGCGCCAGCAGCCCCGGACTAGCGGGAAGGTACGAGCAGTACTTC. This encodes CASSPGLAGRYEQYF.

On this clonotype itself: A single base separates this from a much larger clone, so it may be a read error. No conserved phenylalanine or tryptophan is present at the end of the CDR3, so a read error is the likely explanation. V and J are TRBV7-9 and TRBJ1-1; D may be TRBD1 (5 bases). With 1 base removed from V and 0 bases from J, the gap between germline ends came to 9 bases. This CDR3 contains 15 residues. Germline loops: CDR1 SEHNR, CDR2 FQNEAQ (reference sequence). Written as DNA, the CDR3 is TGTGCCAGCAGCTTAGAGGGGCGCATGAACACTGAAGCTTTCCTT. It is translated as CASSLEGRMNTEAFL.

This clonotype was counted a few times. The chain joins TRBV25-1 to TRBJ2-2, with D perhaps TRBD1 or TRBD2 (5 bases each). The CDR3 has 15 amino acids. The V end lost 5 bases, the J end lost 8 bases, and 18 bases lay between the germline ends. Germline assignment: CDR1 MGHDK and CDR2 SYGVNS. DNA for the CDR3: TGTGCCAGCAGTTACTCAGAGGGGAAGGTTGGGGAGCTGTTTTTT. Translation: CASSYSEGKVGELFF.

Regarding this clonotype: The junction departs from the called germline gene at one end, perhaps through a read error. V usage is TRBV7-9 and J usage is TRBJ2-7; D is perhaps TRBD2 (5 bases). Germline values: CDR1 SEHNR, CDR2 FQNEAQ (reference sequence). CDR3 size: 14 residues. The CDR3 nucleotides read TGTGCCAGCAGTTTAGGAGGCGATATGTACGAGCAGTACTTC. Its translation is CASSLGGDMYEQYF.

This CDR3 reads CASSEEGAGGTEAFF. DNA of the CDR3: TGTGCCAGCAGCGAGGAGGGGGCAGGTGGGACTGAAGCTTTCTTT. The gene calls are TRBV9 and TRBJ1-1; 7 bases match TRBD1. This CDR3 is built from 15 residues. V lost 3 bases, J lost 5 bases, and 10 bases stayed unmatched. In germline, CDR1 is SGDLS, CDR2 YYNGEE.

This clonotype was seen only once. The CDR3 protein is CATSRVGQGGLGGHSYEQYF. CDR3 DNA sequence: TGTGCCACCAGCAGAGTGGGGCAGGGAGGATTAGGGGGCCACTCCTACGAGCAGTACTTC. The chain uses TRBV15 and TRBJ2-7; D might be TRBD1 (7 bases). The CDR3 contains 20 residues. CDR1 is LNHNV and CDR2 is YYDKDF in the germline V gene (reference sequence). Trimming cost V 1 base and J 0 bases, with 25 bases left between them.

The chain joins TRBV29-1 to TRBJ2-5; 12 bases agree with TRBD2. The last part of the DNA fits TRBJ2-7 better; the J call may be wrong. Germline V lookup: CDR1 SQVTM, CDR2 ANQGSEA. The CDR3 is 12 amino acids. DNA of the CDR3: TGCAGCGGAAGGACTAGCGGGATCGAGCAGTACTTC. This codes for CSGRTSGIEQYF.

The V gene is TRBV15, the J gene TRBJ1-2; tentatively, D is TRBD1 (5 bases). Germline values: CDR1 LNHNV, CDR2 YYDKDF (reference sequence). This CDR3 has 17 amino acids. V lost 0 bases and J lost 5, with 19 bases in between. CDR3: CATSRDRGITTRYGYTF. Written as DNA, the CDR3 is TGTGCCACCAGCAGAGATAGGGGCATCACAACCCGATATGGCTACACCTTC.

The gene calls are TRBV7-9 and TRBJ2-7; D is ambiguous. Trimming took 7 bases from V and 3 from J, leaving 16 bases between them. This CDR3 comprises 14 residues. The germline V gene has CDR1 SEHNR and CDR2 FQNEAQ (reference sequence). CDR3 loop: CASTGPVPHYEQYF. The CDR3 region has the DNA TGTGCCAGCACCGGGCCAGTACCACACTACGAGCAGTACTTC.

The rearrangement links TRBV11-2 to TRBJ2-7; 10 positions match TRBD1. The germline gives CDR1 SGHAT, CDR2 FQNNGV. With 2 bases clipped from V and 5 bases from J, the junction kept 9 bases outside the gene matches. CDR3 length: 16 amino acids. DNA for the CDR3: TGTGCCAGCAGCTTAAACTTTGGGACAGGGGAAAACGAGCAGTACTTC. Amino acids: CASSLNFGTGENEQYF.

With regard to this clonotype: A much larger clonotype is one base distant, so this may be a read error. The chain employs TRBV25-1 and TRBJ2-5; D may be TRBD2 (7 bases). V was clipped by 2 bases and J by 5 bases, with 15 bases between them. Germline-derived CDR1 and CDR2 are MGHDK and SYGVNS. This CDR3 is built from 15 residues. The CDR3 nucleotides read TGTGCCAGCAGTGAAAGGGAGGGGGTCGGTGAGACCCAGTACTTC. This gives the protein CASSEREGVGETQYF.

V usage is TRBV2 and J usage is TRBJ1-4; D perhaps matches TRBD1 (5 bases). This CDR3 has 18 amino acids. The germline V gene has CDR1 SNHLY and CDR2 FYNNEI. Trimming removed 7 bases from V and 1 base from J, with 22 bases in between. The CDR3 DNA reads as TGTGCCAGCATGATCGGGACGGGAAGGGTAGTAACTAATGAAAAACTGTTTTTT. Translation: CASMIGTGRVVTNEKLFF.

In this sample, this clonotype turned up once. V gene TRBV15 combines with J gene TRBJ2-5, with a weak D call TRBD2 (6 bases). Germline V gene lookup returns CDR1 LNHNV and CDR2 YYDKDF (reference sequence). This CDR3 contains 11 residues. Trimming took 4 bases from V and 7 from J, leaving 7 bases between them. In DNA, the CDR3 is TGTGCCACCAGCACGGAGGGGACCCAGTACTTC. Amino acid sequence: CATSTEGTQYF.

The sample holds a few counts of this clonotype. The chain employs TRBV11-2 and TRBJ1-1; TRBD1 aligns across 7 bases. V trimming: 5 bases; J trimming: 3 bases; junction bases outside the gene matches: 6. Germline V CDR1 and CDR2: SGHAT, FQNNGV. The CDR3 contains 14 residues. The CDR3 bases are TGTGCCAGCAGCCACGGGCAGGGGGACACTGAAGCTTTCTTT. Protein product: CASSHGQGDTEAFF.

As regards this clonotype: A single base separates this from a much larger clone, so it may be a read error. The chain couples TRBV9 to TRBJ1-1, with 7 bases fitting TRBD1. CDR1 SGDLS and CDR2 YYNGEE come from the germline V gene. CDR3 length equals 15 residues. V trimming: 4 bases; J trimming: 5 bases; junction bases outside the gene matches: 11. CDR3 bases: TGTGCCAGCAGCATCACCGGGACAGTAAGGACTGAAGCTTTCTTT. Translated, it gives CASSITGTVRTEAFF.

V is TRBV2 and J is TRBJ2-7; 8 bases map to TRBD1. The J call may be incorrect, as the DNA end agrees better with TRBJ2-1. Germline V gene lookup returns CDR1 SNHLY and CDR2 FYNNEI. CDR3 length equals 14 residues. This chain's CDR3 is CASNRDRRNNEQFF. The CDR3 DNA reads as TGTGCCAGCAATCGGGACAGGCGCAACAATGAGCAGTTCTTC.

The gene calls are TRBV25-1 and TRBJ1-6, with 10 positions matching TRBD1. J gave up 9 bases and V 3 bases, and 8 bases lay outside the gene matches. The CDR3 covers 16 residues. Germline lookup yields CDR1 MGHDK and CDR2 SYGVNS. This CDR3 is CASSDRLTGGISPLHF. In DNA form, the CDR3 reads TGTGCCAGCAGTGACCGACTGACAGGGGGCATTTCACCCCTCCACTTT.

In its sample, this clonotype was seen a few times. The chain has TRBV7-9 and TRBJ2-7; D is unclear. CDR3 length equals 14 residues. The ends were cut back, 3 bases at V and 2 bases at J, with 11 bases in the middle. Germline V lookup: CDR1 SEHNR, CDR2 FQNEAQ (reference sequence). The CDR3 DNA reads TGTGCCAGCAGCTTGATCGGATCGGCCTACGAGCAGTACTTC. Translating it yields CASSLIGSAYEQYF.

This clonotype showed up just a few times. One junction end does not reproduce the germline sequence, and a read error may be involved. The chain combines TRBV10-3 with TRBJ2-5; D not certain. CDR1 is ENHRY, CDR2 SYGVKD, per germline. This CDR3 has 16 amino acids. The CDR3 nucleotides are TGTGCCAGCAGTTACCCCCCGGTGAGCAGACAAGAGACCCAGTACTTC. This gives the protein CASSYPPVSRQETQYF.